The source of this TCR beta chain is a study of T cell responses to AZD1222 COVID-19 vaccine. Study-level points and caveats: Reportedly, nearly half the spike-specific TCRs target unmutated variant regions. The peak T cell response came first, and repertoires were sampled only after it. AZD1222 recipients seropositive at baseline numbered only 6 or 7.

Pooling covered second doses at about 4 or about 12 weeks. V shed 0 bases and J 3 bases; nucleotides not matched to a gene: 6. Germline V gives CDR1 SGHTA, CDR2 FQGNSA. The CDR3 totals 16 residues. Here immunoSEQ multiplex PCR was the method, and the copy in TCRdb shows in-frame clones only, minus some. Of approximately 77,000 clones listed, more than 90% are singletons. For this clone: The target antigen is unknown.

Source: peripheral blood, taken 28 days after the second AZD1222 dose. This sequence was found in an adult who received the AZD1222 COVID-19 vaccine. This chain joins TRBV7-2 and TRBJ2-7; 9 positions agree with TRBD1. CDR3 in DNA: TGTGCCAGCAGCTTAGCCCCGGGACAGGGAGTCTACGAGCAGTACTTC. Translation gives CASSLAPGQGVYEQYF. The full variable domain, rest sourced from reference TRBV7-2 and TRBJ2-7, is GAGVSQSPSNKVTEKGKDVELRCDPISGHTALYWYRQSLGQGLEFLIYFQGNSAPDKSGLPSDRFSAERTGGSVSTLTIQRTQQEDSAVYLCASSLAPGQGVYEQYFGPGTRLTVT.